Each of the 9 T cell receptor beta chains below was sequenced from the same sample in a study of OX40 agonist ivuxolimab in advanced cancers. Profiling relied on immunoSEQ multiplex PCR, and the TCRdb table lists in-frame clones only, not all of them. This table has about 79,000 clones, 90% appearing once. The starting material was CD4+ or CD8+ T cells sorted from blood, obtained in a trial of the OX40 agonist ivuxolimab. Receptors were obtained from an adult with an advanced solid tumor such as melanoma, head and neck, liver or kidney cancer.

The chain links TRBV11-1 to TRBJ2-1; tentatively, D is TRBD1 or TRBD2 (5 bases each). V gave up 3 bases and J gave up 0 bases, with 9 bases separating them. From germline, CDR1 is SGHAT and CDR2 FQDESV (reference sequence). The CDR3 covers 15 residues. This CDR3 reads CASSFSGGSYNEQFF. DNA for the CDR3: TGTGCCAGCAGCTTCTCTGGGGGCTCCTACAATGAGCAGTTCTTC.

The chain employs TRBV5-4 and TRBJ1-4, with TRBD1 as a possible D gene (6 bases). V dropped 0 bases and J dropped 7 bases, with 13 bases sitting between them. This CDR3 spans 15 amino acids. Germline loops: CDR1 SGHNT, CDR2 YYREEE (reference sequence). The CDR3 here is CASSLDRGAGEKLFF. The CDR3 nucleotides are TGTGCCAGCAGCTTGGATCGGGGGGCGGGTGAAAAACTGTTTTTT. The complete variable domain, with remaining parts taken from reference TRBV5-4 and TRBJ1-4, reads ETGVTQSPTHLIKTRGQQVTLRCSSQSGHNTVSWYQQALGQGPQFIFQYYREEENGRGNFPPRFSGLQFPNYSSELNVNALELDDSALYLCASSLDRGAGEKLFFGSGTQLSVL.

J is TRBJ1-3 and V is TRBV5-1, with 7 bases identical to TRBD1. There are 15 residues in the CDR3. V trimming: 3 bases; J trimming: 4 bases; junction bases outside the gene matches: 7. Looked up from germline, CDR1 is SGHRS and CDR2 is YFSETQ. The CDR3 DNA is TGCGCCAGCAGCTCGTCCGCGGACAGGGGAAACACCATATATTTT. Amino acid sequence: CASSSSADRGNTIYF.

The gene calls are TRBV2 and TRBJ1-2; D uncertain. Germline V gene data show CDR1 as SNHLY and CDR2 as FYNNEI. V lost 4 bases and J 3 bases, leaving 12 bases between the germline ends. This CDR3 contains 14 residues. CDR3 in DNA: TGTGCCAGCAGTGGCGGAGAACTCCACTATGGCTACACCTTC. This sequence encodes CASSGGELHYGYTF.

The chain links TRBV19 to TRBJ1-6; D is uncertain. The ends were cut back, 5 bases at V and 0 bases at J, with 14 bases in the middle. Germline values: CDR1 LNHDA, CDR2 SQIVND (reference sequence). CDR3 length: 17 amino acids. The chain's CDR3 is CASSPLGSRSYNSPLHF. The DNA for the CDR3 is TGTGCCAGTAGTCCACTAGGGAGCCGCTCCTATAATTCACCCCTCCACTTT.

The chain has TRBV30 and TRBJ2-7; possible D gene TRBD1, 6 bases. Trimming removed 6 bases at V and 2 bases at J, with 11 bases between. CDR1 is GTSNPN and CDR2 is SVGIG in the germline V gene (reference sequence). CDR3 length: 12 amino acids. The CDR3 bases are TGTGCCTGCGAACAGGGAGCCTACGAGCAGTACTTC. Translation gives CACEQGAYEQYF. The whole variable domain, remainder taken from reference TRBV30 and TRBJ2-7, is SQTIHQWPATLVQPVGSPLSLECTVEGTSNPNLYWYRQAAGRGLQLLFYSVGIGQISSEVPQNLSASRPQDRQFILSSKKLLLSDSGFYLCACEQGAYEQYFGPGTRLTVT.

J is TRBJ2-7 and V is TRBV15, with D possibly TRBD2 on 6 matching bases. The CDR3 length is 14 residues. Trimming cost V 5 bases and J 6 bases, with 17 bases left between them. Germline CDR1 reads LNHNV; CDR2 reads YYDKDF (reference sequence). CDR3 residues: CATSATHQGGEQYV. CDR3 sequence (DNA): TGTGCCACCAGCGCGACCCACCAGGGAGGCGAGCAGTACGTC.

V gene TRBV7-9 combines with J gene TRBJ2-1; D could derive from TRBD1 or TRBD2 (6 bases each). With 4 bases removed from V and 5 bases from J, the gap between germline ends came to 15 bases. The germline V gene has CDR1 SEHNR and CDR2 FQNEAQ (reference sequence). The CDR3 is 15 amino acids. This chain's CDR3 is CASSSRGAFNNEQFF. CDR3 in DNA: TGTGCCAGCAGCTCTAGGGGGGCGTTCAACAATGAGCAGTTCTTC.

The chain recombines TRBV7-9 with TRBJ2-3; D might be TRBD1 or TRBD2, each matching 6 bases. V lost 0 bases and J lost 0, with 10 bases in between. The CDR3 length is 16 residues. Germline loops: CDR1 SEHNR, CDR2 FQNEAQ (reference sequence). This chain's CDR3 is CASSLALGGSTDTQYF. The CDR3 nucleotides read TGTGCCAGCAGCTTAGCTTTAGGGGGGAGCACAGATACGCAGTATTTT.